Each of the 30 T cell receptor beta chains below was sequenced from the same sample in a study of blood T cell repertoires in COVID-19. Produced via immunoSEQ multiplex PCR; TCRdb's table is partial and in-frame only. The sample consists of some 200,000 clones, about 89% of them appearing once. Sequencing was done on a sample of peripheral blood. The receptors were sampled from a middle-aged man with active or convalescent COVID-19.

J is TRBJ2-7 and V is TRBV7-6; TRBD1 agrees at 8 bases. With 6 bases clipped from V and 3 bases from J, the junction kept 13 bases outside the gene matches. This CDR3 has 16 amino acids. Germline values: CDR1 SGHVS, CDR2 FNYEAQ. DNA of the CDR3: TGTGCCAGCAGTTTCGACAGGGGCTTGAACAACTACGAGCAGTACTTC. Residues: CASSFDRGLNNYEQYF.

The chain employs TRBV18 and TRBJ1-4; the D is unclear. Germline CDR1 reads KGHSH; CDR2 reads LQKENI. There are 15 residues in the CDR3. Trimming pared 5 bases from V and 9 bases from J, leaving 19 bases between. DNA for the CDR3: TGTGCCAGCTCATCAATCCAAGCGACTACTCAAAAACTGTTTTTT. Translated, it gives CASSSIQATTQKLFF.

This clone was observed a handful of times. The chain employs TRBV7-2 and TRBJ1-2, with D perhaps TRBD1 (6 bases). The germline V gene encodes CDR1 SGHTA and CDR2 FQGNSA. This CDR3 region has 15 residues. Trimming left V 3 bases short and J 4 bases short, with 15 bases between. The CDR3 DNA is TGTGCCAGCAGCTTGATTAACAGGGAAGGCTATGGCTACACCTTC. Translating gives CASSLINREGYGYTF.

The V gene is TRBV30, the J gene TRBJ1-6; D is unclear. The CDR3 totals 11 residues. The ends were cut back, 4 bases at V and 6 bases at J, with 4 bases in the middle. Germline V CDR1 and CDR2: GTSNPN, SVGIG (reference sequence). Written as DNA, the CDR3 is TGTGCCTGGATCGTTAATTCACCCCTCCACTTT. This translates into CAWIVNSPLHF.

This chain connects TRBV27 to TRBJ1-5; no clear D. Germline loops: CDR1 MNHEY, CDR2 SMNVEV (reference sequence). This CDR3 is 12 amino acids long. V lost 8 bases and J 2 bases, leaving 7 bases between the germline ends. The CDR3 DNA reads TGTGCCAGCCGGAGTGGCAATCAGCCCCAGCATTTT. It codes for CASRSGNQPQHF.

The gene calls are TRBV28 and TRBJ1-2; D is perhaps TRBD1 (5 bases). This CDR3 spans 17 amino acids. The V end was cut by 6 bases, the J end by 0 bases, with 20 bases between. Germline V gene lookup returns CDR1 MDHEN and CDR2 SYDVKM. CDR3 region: CASSPAGSVGTNYGYTF. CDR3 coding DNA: TGTGCCAGCAGCCCTGCAGGGTCGGTCGGCACTAACTATGGCTACACCTTC.

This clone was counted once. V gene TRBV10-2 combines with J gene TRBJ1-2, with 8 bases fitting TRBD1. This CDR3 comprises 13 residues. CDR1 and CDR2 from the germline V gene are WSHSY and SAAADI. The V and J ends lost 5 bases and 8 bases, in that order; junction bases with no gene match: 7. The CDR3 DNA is TGCGCCAGCAGTTCCGACAGGGACAGGGGCTACACCTTC. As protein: CASSSDRDRGYTF.

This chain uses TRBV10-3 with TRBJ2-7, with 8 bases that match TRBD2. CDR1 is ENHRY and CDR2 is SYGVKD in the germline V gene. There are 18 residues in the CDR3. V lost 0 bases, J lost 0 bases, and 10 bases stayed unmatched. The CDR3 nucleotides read TGTGCCATCAGTGAGTCGGGCTTCGGCGGGGGGCGCTCCTACGAGCAGTACTTC. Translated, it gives CAISESGFGGGRSYEQYF.

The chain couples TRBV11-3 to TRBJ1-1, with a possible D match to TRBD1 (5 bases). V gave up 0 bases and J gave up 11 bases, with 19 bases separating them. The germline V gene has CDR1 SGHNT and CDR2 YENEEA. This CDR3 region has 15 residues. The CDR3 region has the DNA TGTGCCAGCAGCTTAGATTCTGACAGTAGTTATCCGGCTTTCTTT. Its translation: CASSLDSDSSYPAFF.

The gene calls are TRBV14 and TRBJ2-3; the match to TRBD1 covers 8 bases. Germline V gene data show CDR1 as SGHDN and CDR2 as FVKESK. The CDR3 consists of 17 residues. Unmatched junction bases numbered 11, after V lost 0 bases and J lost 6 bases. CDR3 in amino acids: CASSQDLQGDIRDTQYF. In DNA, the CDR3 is TGTGCCAGCAGCCAAGATCTACAGGGGGATATTAGGGATACGCAGTATTTT.

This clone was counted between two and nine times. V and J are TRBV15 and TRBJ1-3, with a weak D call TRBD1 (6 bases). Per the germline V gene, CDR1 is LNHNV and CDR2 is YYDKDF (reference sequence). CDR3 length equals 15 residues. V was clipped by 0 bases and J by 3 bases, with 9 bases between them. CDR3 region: CATSRETGIGNTIYF. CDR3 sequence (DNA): TGTGCCACCAGCAGAGAAACAGGGATTGGAAACACCATATATTTT.

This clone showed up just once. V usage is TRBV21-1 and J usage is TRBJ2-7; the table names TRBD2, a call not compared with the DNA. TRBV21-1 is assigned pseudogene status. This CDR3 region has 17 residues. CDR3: CASSPPAGLAEMREQYF. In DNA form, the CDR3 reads TGTGCCAGCAGCCCCCCCGCCGGACTAGCGGAGATGAGAGAGCAGTACTTC.

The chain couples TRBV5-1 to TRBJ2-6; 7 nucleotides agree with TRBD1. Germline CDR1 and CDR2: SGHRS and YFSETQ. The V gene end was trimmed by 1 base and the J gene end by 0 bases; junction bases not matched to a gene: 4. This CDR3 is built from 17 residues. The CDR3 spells CASSLSRTGSGANVLTF. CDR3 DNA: TGCGCCAGCAGCTTGTCTCGGACAGGCTCTGGGGCCAACGTCCTGACTTTC. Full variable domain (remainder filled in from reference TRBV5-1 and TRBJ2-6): KAGVTQTPRYLIKTRGQQVTLSCSPISGHRSVSWYQQTPGQGLQFLFEYFSETQRNKGNFPGRFSGRQFSNSRSEMNVSTLELGDSALYLCASSLSRTGSGANVLTFGAGSRLTVL.

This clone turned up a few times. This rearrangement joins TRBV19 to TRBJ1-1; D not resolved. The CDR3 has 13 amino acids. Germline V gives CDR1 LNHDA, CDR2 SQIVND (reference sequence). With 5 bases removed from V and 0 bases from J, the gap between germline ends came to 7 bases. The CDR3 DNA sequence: TGTGCCAGTAGTCCCGTCTTGAACACTGAAGCTTTCTTT. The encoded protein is CASSPVLNTEAFF. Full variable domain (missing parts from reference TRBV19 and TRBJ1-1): DGGITQSPKYLFRKEGQNVTLSCEQNLNHDAMYWYRQDPGQGLRLIYYSQIVNDFQKGDIAEGYSVSREKKESFPLTVTSAQKNPTAFYLCASSPVLNTEAFFGQGTRLTVV.

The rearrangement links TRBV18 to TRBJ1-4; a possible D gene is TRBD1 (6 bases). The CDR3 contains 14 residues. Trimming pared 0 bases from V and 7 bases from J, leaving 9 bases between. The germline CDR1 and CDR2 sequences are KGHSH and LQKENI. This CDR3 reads CASSPPGAGEKLFF. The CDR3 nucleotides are TGTGCCAGCTCACCACCGGGGGCGGGTGAAAAACTGTTTTTT.

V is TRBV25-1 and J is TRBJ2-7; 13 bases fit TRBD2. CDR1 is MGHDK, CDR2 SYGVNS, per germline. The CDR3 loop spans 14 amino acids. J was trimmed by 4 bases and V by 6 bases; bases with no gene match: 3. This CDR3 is CASRLAGGKYEQYF. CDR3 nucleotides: TGTGCCAGCAGACTAGCGGGGGGGAAATACGAGCAGTACTTC.

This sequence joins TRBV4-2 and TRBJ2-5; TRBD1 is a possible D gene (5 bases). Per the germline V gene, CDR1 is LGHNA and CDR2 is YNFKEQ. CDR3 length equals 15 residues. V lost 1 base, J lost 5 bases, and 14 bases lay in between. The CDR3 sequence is CASSQVGQGGETQYF. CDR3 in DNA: TGTGCCAGCAGCCAAGTCGGGCAGGGTGGGGAGACCCAGTACTTC.

As DNA, the CDR3 is TGTGCCAGTAGGGCCAATGGACAGGGGTCAGAATCACCCCTCCACTTT. This sequence encodes CASRANGQGSESPLHF. V gene TRBV19 combines with J gene TRBJ1-6, with 9 nucleotides matching TRBD1. Germline V gives CDR1 LNHDA, CDR2 SQIVND (reference sequence). This CDR3 is built from 16 residues. After removal of 6 bases from V and 10 bases from J, the junction contained 13 bases not matched to a gene.

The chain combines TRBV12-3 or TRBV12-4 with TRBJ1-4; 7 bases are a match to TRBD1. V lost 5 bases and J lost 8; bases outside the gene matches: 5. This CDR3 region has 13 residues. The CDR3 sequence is CASSGTVEEKLFF. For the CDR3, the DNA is TGTGCCAGCAGTGGGACAGTCGAGGAAAAACTGTTTTTT.

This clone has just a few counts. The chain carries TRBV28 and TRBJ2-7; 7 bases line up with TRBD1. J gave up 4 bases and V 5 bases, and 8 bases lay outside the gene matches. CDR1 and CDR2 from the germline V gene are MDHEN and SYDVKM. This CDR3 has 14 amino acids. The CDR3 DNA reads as TGTGCCAGCAGTAAAGGGGGCCTCGGGTACGAGCAGTACTTC. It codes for CASSKGGLGYEQYF.

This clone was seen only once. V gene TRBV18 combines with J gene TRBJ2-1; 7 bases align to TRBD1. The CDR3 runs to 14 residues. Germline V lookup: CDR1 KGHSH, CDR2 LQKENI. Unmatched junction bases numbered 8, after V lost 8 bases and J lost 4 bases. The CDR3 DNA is TGTGCCAGCGTTGCTGGGACAGCTTACAATGAGCAGTTCTTC. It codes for CASVAGTAYNEQFF.

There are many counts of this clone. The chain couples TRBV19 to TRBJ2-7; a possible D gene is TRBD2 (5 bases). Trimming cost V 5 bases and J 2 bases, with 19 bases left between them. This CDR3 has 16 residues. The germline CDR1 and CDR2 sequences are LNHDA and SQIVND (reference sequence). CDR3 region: CASSLPPGGGPYEQYF. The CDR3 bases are TGTGCCAGTAGTCTACCGCCGGGTGGAGGCCCCTACGAGCAGTACTTC.

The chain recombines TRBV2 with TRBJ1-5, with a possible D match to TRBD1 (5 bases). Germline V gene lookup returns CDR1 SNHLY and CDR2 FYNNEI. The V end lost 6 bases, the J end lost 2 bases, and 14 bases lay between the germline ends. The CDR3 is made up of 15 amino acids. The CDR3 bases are TGTGCCAGCAGGCTGGGGGGGTACGGCAATCAGCCCCAGCATTTT. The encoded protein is CASRLGGYGNQPQHF.

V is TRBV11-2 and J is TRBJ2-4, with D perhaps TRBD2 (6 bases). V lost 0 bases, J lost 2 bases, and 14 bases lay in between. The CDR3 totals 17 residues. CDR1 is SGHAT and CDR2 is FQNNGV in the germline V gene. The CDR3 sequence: CASSLDSPRGSKNIQYF. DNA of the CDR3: TGTGCCAGCAGCTTAGATTCTCCCCGGGGGTCCAAAAACATTCAGTACTTC.

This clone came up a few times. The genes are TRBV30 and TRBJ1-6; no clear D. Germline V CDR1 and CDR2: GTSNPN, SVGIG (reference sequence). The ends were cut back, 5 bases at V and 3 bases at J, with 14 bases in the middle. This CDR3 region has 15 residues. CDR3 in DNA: TGTGCCTGGGTAGGAGGACGGGTCTATAATTCACCCCTCCACTTT. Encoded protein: CAWVGGRVYNSPLHF.

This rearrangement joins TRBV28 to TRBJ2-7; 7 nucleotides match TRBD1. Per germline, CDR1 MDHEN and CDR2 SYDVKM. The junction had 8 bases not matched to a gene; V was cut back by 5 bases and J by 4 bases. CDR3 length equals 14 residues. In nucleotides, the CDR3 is TGTGCCAGCAGTAGGGGACAGTCCCGATACGAGCAGTACTTC. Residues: CASSRGQSRYEQYF.

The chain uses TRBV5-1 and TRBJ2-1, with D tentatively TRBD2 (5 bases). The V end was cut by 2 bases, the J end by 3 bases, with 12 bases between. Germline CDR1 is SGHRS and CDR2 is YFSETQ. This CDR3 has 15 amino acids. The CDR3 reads CASSFLAGHYNEQFF. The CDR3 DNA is TGCGCCAGCAGCTTCCTAGCTGGCCACTACAATGAGCAGTTCTTC.

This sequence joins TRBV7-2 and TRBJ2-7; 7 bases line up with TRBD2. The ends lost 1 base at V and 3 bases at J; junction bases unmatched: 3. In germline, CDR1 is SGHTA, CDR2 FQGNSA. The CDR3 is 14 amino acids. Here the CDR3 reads CASSLGLAVYEQYF. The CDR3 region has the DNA TGTGCCAGCAGCTTAGGCCTAGCGGTCTACGAGCAGTACTTC.

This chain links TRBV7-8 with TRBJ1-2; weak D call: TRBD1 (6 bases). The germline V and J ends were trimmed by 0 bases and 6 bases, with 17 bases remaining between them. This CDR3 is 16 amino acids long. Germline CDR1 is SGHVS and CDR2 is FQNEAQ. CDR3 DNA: TGTGCCAGCAGCTTAGCGGGCAGGGGCAGGAAGGATGGCTACACCTTC. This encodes CASSLAGRGRKDGYTF.

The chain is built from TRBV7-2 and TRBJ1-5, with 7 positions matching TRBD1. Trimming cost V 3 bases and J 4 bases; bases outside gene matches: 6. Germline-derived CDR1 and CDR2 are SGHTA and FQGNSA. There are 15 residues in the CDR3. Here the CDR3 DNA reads TGTGCCAGCAGCTTGGGGACAGCTCAAAATCAGCCCCAGCATTTT. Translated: CASSLGTAQNQPQHF.